A single sample gave rise to the 30 T cell receptor beta chains below, sequenced in a study of shared T cell receptors in the human thymus. Some clones are missing from TCRdb's copy, which holds only in-frame ones; the method was immunoSEQ multiplex PCR. The sample records more than 550,000 clones, around 87% being singletons. This same sample was also taken into another study, of human thymus T cells.

Material for sequencing was thymocytes. The receptors come from a boy under three years old with a congenital heart defect.

V gene TRBV25-1 combines with J gene TRBJ2-5; D is possibly TRBD2 (5 bases). The ends were cut back, 3 bases at V and 7 bases at J, with 15 bases in the middle. The CDR3 is 14 residues long. In germline, CDR1 is MGHDK, CDR2 SYGVNS. The CDR3, as DNA: TGTGCCAGCAGTGATGATTCCCGGGCGGGGACCCAGTACTTC. Protein product: CASSDDSRAGTQYF.

This CDR3 is CASSQILGQGWGNTEAFF. DNA of the CDR3: TGCGCCAGCAGCCAGATCTTGGGACAGGGGTGGGGGAACACTGAAGCTTTCTTT. This sequence joins TRBV4-3 and TRBJ1-1; 10 positions match TRBD1. V trimming: 3 bases; J trimming: 1 base; junction bases outside the gene matches: 11. CDR1 is LGHNA, CDR2 YSLEER, per germline. The CDR3 is made up of 18 amino acids.

The V gene is TRBV6-1, the J gene TRBJ1-2; D unresolved. The germline V gene has CDR1 MNHNS and CDR2 SASEGT. The CDR3 runs 13 residues. V was trimmed by 8 bases and J by 7 bases, leaving 17 bases between them. DNA of the CDR3: TGTGCCAGCCTCCCTCGGTCCTGGAGTGGCTACACCTTC. As protein: CASLPRSWSGYTF.

V and J are TRBV25-1 and TRBJ2-7, with TRBD1 matching 8 bases. After removal of 10 bases from V and 0 bases from J, the junction contained 5 bases not matched to a gene. This CDR3 is built from 13 residues. CDR1 is MGHDK and CDR2 is SYGVNS in the germline V gene. CDR3 in amino acids: CATGQGISYEQYF. The CDR3 region has the DNA TGTGCCACCGGACAGGGCATCTCCTACGAGCAGTACTTC.

This chain joins TRBV7-9 and TRBJ1-1; 8 bases align to TRBD1. This CDR3 is 17 amino acids long. V lost 5 bases and J lost 1; bases outside the gene matches: 12. Germline values: CDR1 SEHNR, CDR2 FQNEAQ (reference sequence). CDR3 residues: CASSPGQGLPGNTEAFF. CDR3 nucleotide sequence: TGTGCCAGCAGCCCCGGACAGGGCCTCCCCGGGAACACTGAAGCTTTCTTT.

CDR3: CASSLLKSTSGSTDTQYF. DNA of the CDR3: TGTGCCAGCAGTCTCCTGAAATCGACTAGCGGGAGTACAGATACGCAGTATTTT. This sequence joins TRBV27 and TRBJ2-3; 12 bases are a match to TRBD2. Germline assignment: CDR1 MNHEY and CDR2 SMNVEV (reference sequence). The length of the CDR3 is 18 residues. The J segment lost 3 bases and the V segment lost 5 bases, leaving 12 bases of the junction unmatched.

The genes are TRBV27 and TRBJ2-3; TRBD1 matches at 7 bases. With 5 bases clipped from V and 1 base from J, the junction kept 6 bases outside the gene matches. CDR3 length equals 15 residues. CDR1 and CDR2 (germline): MNHEY, SMNVEV (reference sequence). This chain's CDR3 is CASSPGTARTDTQYF. The CDR3 bases are TGTGCCAGCAGTCCCGGGACAGCTCGCACAGATACGCAGTATTTT.

The chain employs TRBV6-6 and TRBJ1-3, with TRBD1 identical over 11 bases. In germline, CDR1 is MNHNY, CDR2 SVGAGI (reference sequence). V gave up 7 bases and J gave up 6 bases; unmatched junction bases: 5. The CDR3 contains 14 residues. CDR3 region: CASNLDRGPNTIYF. CDR3 bases: TGTGCCAGCAACCTGGACAGGGGGCCAAACACCATATATTTT.

The chain recombines TRBV29-1 with TRBJ2-1; D unclear. The germline V gene encodes CDR1 SQVTM and CDR2 ANQGSEA. CDR3 length: 10 amino acids. Trimming took off 2 bases at V and 7 bases at J, with 3 bases between the two ends. CDR3 bases: TGCAGCGTTGAACGTAATGAGCAGTTCTTC. This codes for CSVERNEQFF.

In nucleotides, the CDR3 is TGTGCCGGCGGACAGGTGAACACTGAAGCTTTCTTT. Protein: CAGGQVNTEAFF. The V and J genes are TRBV30 and TRBJ1-1; 7 bases line up with TRBD1. The CDR3 is 12 amino acids. Trimming at V came to 8 bases and at J to 0 bases, leaving 3 bases not matched to a gene. Germline V gives CDR1 GTSNPN, CDR2 SVGIG (reference sequence).

The chain uses TRBV5-3 and TRBJ1-2; the D gene is possibly TRBD1 (6 bases). TRBV5-3 is marked as an open reading frame, function uncertain. V was pared by 4 bases and J by 13 bases, with 17 bases between. The CDR3 runs to 12 residues. The CDR3 DNA reads as TGTGCCAGAAGCACTGGGGGGGGGCCTTGCACCTTC. Its protein product is CARSTGGGPCTF.

This clone was found once. V usage is TRBV5-1 and J usage is TRBJ1-2; TRBD1 aligns across 7 bases. This CDR3 has 13 residues. Germline V gives CDR1 SGHRS, CDR2 YFSETQ. Losses at the gene ends were 5 bases for V and 6 bases for J; bases not matched to a gene: 7. Written as DNA, the CDR3 is TGCGCCAGCAGATCCGGGACAGTCGATGGCTACACCTTC. Protein: CASRSGTVDGYTF.

The chain carries TRBV6-4 and TRBJ2-1, with 10 bases fitting TRBD2. The CDR3 spans 17 residues. Germline assignment: CDR1 MRHNA and CDR2 SNTAGT. The V gene end was trimmed by 2 bases and the J gene end by 7 bases; junction bases not matched to a gene: 11. The CDR3 DNA reads TGTGCCAGCAGTGACAAAGCTAGCGGGAGATCTAGGAATGAGCAGTTCTTC. Encoded protein: CASSDKASGRSRNEQFF.

This chain connects TRBV15 to TRBJ2-7, with 13 bases identical to TRBD2. Germline V gene data show CDR1 as LNHNV and CDR2 as YYDKDF (reference sequence). Losses at the gene ends were 3 bases for V and 3 bases for J; bases not matched to a gene: 11. This CDR3 has 18 residues. The CDR3 reads CATSRAPGLAGSGYEQYF. In DNA, the CDR3 is TGTGCCACCAGCAGGGCTCCGGGACTAGCGGGATCGGGCTACGAGCAGTACTTC.

The chain uses TRBV6-4 and TRBJ1-2; no clear D gene. The CDR3 is made up of 13 amino acids. Per the germline V gene, CDR1 is MRHNA and CDR2 is SNTAGT. Trimming stripped 2 bases from V and 8 bases from J, with 12 bases between. For the CDR3, the DNA is TGTGCCAGCAGTGACGGCATAGGAGGGGGCTACACCTTC. The encoded protein is CASSDGIGGGYTF.

CDR3 sequence: CASSQDEPGSTNEKLFF. The CDR3 coding sequence is TGTGCCAGCAGCCAAGATGAACCAGGTTCAACTAATGAAAAACTGTTTTTT. The gene calls are TRBV4-2 and TRBJ1-4; D is unresolved. Per the germline V gene, CDR1 is LGHNA and CDR2 is YNFKEQ. V dropped 0 bases and J dropped 0 bases, with 11 bases sitting between them. The CDR3 spans 17 residues.

As to this clone: Other DNA sequences within the sample encode an identical CDR3. The V gene is TRBV27, the J gene TRBJ1-6, with 8 bases lining up with TRBD1. Germline V gene sequence: CDR1 MNHEY, CDR2 SMNVEV (reference sequence). CDR3 size: 14 residues. V gave up 6 bases and J gave up 10 bases; unmatched junction bases: 8. The CDR3 DNA is TGTGCCAGCAGATCCGACAGGGGTAACTCACCCCTCCACTTT. The encoded protein is CASRSDRGNSPLHF.

This sequence joins TRBV28 and TRBJ2-7; D might be TRBD1 (6 bases). Germline loops: CDR1 MDHEN, CDR2 SYDVKM. The CDR3 loop spans 15 amino acids. V dropped 5 bases and J dropped 5 bases, with 19 bases sitting between them. CDR3 amino acids: CASSKFIPGHDEQYF. CDR3 sequence (DNA): TGTGCCAGCAGTAAATTTATCCCGGGACACGACGAGCAGTACTTC.

The table lists this clone with a count of one. This rearrangement joins TRBV4-1 to TRBJ1-3, with 9 positions matching TRBD1. The CDR3 is 16 residues long. Germline V gene lookup returns CDR1 MGHRA and CDR2 YSYEKL. Trimming cost V 0 bases and J 6 bases; bases outside gene matches: 6. CDR3: CASSQEGDRVANTIYF. The CDR3 DNA reads as TGCGCCAGCAGCCAAGAGGGGGACAGGGTGGCAAACACCATATATTTT.

This chain uses TRBV10-3 with TRBJ2-1, with TRBD1 matching 7 bases. The V gene's germline CDR1 is ENHRY and CDR2 SYGVKD. The CDR3 length is 15 residues. Trimming cost V 5 bases and J 6 bases; bases outside gene matches: 10. CDR3 region: CAISSGTETSNEQFF. DNA for the CDR3: TGTGCCATCAGTTCCGGGACAGAAACCTCCAATGAGCAGTTCTTC.

This clone has a handful of counts. The gene calls are TRBV18 and TRBJ2-1, with 13 bases lining up with TRBD2. Looked up from germline, CDR1 is KGHSH and CDR2 is LQKENI. The CDR3 contains 19 residues. V lost 4 bases and J lost 0; bases outside the gene matches: 9. CDR3: CASSLLTSGRISSYNEQFF. The CDR3 region has the DNA TGTGCCAGCTCACTCTTGACTAGCGGGAGGATCAGCTCCTACAATGAGCAGTTCTTC.

The CDR3 nucleotides are TGTGCCAGCACCCAGGGGGCGCGTGGGGCCAACGTCCTGACTTTC. Amino acid sequence: CASTQGARGANVLTF. The rearrangement links TRBV5-8 to TRBJ2-6; 8 bases fit TRBD1. V lost 6 bases to trimming and J lost 3 bases; unmatched junction nucleotides: 5. The CDR3 contains 15 residues. Germline V lookup: CDR1 SGHTS, CDR2 YDEGEE.

The V gene is TRBV6-5, the J gene TRBJ2-7; 10 bases fit TRBD2. Trimming at V came to 2 bases and at J to 4 bases, leaving 5 bases not matched to a gene. The germline V gene encodes CDR1 MNHEY and CDR2 SVGAGI. There are 15 residues in the CDR3. The CDR3 coding sequence is TGTGCCAGCAGTTACCCGAGAGCGGGAGGGTACGAGCAGTACTTC. Translation gives CASSYPRAGGYEQYF.

The V gene is TRBV29-1, the J gene TRBJ1-4, with D unresolved. This CDR3 has 11 residues. CDR1 SQVTM and CDR2 ANQGSEA come from the germline V gene. V dropped 4 bases and J dropped 8 bases, with 8 bases sitting between them. The CDR3, as DNA: TGCAGCGTTGCCACGGAGGAAAAACTGTTTTTT. As protein: CSVATEEKLFF. Variable domain in full (rest from reference TRBV29-1 and TRBJ1-4): SAVISQKPSRDICQRGTSLTIQCQVDSQVTMMFWYRQQPGQSLTLIATANQGSEATYESGFVIDKFPISRPNLTFSTLTVSNMSPEDSSIYLCSVATEEKLFFGSGTQLSVL.

This chain uses TRBV12-5 with TRBJ2-1; D is perhaps TRBD1 (6 bases). Per the germline V gene, CDR1 is LGHNT and CDR2 is FRNRAP. With 5 bases removed from V and 5 bases from J, the gap between germline ends came to 16 bases. The CDR3 contains 15 residues. The chain's CDR3 is CASGHHRTENNEQFF. As DNA, the CDR3 is TGTGCTAGTGGTCACCATAGGACAGAAAACAATGAGCAGTTCTTC.

The J gene is TRBJ2-3, the V gene TRBV7-2; TRBD2 matches at 9 bases. V lost 5 bases, J lost 0 bases, and 6 bases stayed unmatched. CDR3 length: 16 residues. From germline, CDR1 is SGHTA and CDR2 FQGNSA. In nucleotides, the CDR3 is TGTGCCAGCAGCCCCCCGGCGGGGGGGAGCACAGATACGCAGTATTTT. Its translation is CASSPPAGGSTDTQYF.

The chain recombines TRBV28 with TRBJ2-7; possibly TRBD1 for D (6 bases). Looked up from germline, CDR1 is MDHEN and CDR2 is SYDVKM. Trimming took off 3 bases at V and 5 bases at J, with 17 bases between the two ends. The CDR3 contains 15 residues. The CDR3, as DNA: TGTGCCAGCAGTTTCCCTCCTACAGGGCTCCACGAGCAGTACTTC. This translates into CASSFPPTGLHEQYF.

The chain couples TRBV4-1 to TRBJ2-7; 9 bases map to TRBD2. Per germline, CDR1 MGHRA and CDR2 YSYEKL. This CDR3 contains 17 residues. J gave up 4 bases and V 0 bases, and 10 bases lay outside the gene matches. CDR3 sequence (DNA): TGCGCCAGCAGCCAAGAGGGGGGTAGCGGGAGAGGTTACGAGCAGTACTTC. Translating it yields CASSQEGGSGRGYEQYF.

This chain connects TRBV18 to TRBJ2-7, with TRBD2 matching over 8 bases. The trim removed 1 base at V and 5 bases at J, leaving 13 bases unmatched. This CDR3 comprises 17 residues. In germline, CDR1 is KGHSH, CDR2 LQKENI. CDR3 nucleotide sequence: TGTGCCAGCTCACCACAAGGTAGCGGGACAAGACTTCACGAGCAGTACTTC. It is translated as CASSPQGSGTRLHEQYF.

V usage is TRBV6-5 and J usage is TRBJ2-5, with a weak D call TRBD2 (6 bases). The germline CDR1 and CDR2 sequences are MNHEY and SVGAGI. Trimming removed 7 bases from V and 5 bases from J, with 14 bases in between. The CDR3 is made up of 13 amino acids. CDR3 sequence reads: CASIGAGGETQYF. Here the CDR3 DNA reads TGTGCCAGCATAGGGGCCGGGGGTGAGACCCAGTACTTC.